One sample yielded the 9 T cell receptor beta chains listed below, sequenced in a study of PD-1 blockade in classical Hodgkin lymphoma. TCRdb's copy holds only in-frame clones and misses some; the assay was immunoSEQ multiplex PCR. The table lists about 30,000 clones, approximately 80% of them singletons. Indicated time point: cycle 4 day 1 (C4D1), after 5 to 7 weeks of nivolumab. Brentuximab vedotin exposure varied among the patients, all of whom had relapsed after autologous stem cell transplantation. This specimen consisted of peripheral blood mononuclear cells (PBMCs), obtained before the fourth cycle of nivolumab. The receptors originated from a human donor with classical Hodgkin lymphoma.

This sequence joins TRBV2 and TRBJ2-7; D could derive from TRBD1 or TRBD2 (5 bases each). Germline V gives CDR1 SNHLY, CDR2 FYNNEI. The V end lost 3 bases, the J end lost 4 bases, and 13 bases lay between the germline ends. This CDR3 is 14 amino acids long. The CDR3 spells CASSDHGGPYEQYF. The CDR3 region has the DNA TGTGCCAGCAGTGACCATGGGGGACCTTACGAGCAGTACTTC.

The chain combines TRBV11-2 with TRBJ1-5; D is unresolved. The CDR3 consists of 13 residues. CDR1 is SGHAT and CDR2 is FQNNGV in the germline V gene. Trimming shortened V by 0 bases and J by 5 bases, and 5 bases separated the two germline ends. The CDR3 DNA is TGTGCCAGCAGCTTAGATCGGGATCAGCCCCAGCATTTT. It encodes CASSLDRDQPQHF.

Comment on this clone: Within the sample, other DNA sequences also encode this same CDR3. The rearrangement links TRBV29-1 to TRBJ2-3; a weak D match, TRBD1 (5 bases). The ends were cut back, 6 bases at V and 4 bases at J, with 11 bases in the middle. Germline V gives CDR1 SQVTM, CDR2 ANQGSEA. CDR3 length: 12 residues. The CDR3 sequence is CSVDQGADTQYF. In nucleotides, the CDR3 is TGCAGCGTCGATCAGGGTGCAGATACGCAGTATTTT.

This clone has only one observation. Written as DNA, the CDR3 is TGTGCCAGCAGCTCTCCGAGTAATGAAAAACTGTTTTTT. This gives the protein CASSSPSNEKLFF. The V call is TRBV9, the J call TRBJ1-4; D remains unclear. The V and J ends lost 4 bases and 4 bases respectively, with 8 bases between them. CDR1 and CDR2 (germline): SGDLS, YYNGEE. The CDR3 extends over 13 amino acids.

The chain is built from TRBV9 and TRBJ1-2; 7 nucleotides agree with TRBD1. CDR1 SGDLS and CDR2 YYNGEE come from the germline V gene. V shed 0 bases, J shed 1 base, and the junction held 9 bases outside the gene matches. The CDR3 contains 17 residues. The CDR3 reads CASSVGVGQEINYGYTF. The DNA of the CDR3 is TGTGCCAGCAGCGTAGGGGTCGGACAGGAAATTAACTATGGCTACACCTTC.

The rearrangement joins TRBV7-2 to TRBJ1-4; no reliable D call. The ends were cut back, 8 bases at V and 0 bases at J, with 7 bases in the middle. The CDR3 runs 13 residues. Germline V gene data show CDR1 as SGHTA and CDR2 as FQGNSA. The CDR3: CASGVATNEKLFF. As DNA, the CDR3 is TGTGCCAGCGGAGTTGCAACTAATGAAAAACTGTTTTTT.

The V gene is TRBV5-1, the J gene TRBJ2-3; 13 bases are a match to TRBD2. V shed 0 bases, J shed 7 bases, and the junction held 2 bases outside the gene matches. Germline CDR1 SGHRS, CDR2 YFSETQ. CDR3 length: 15 amino acids. The CDR3 DNA is TGCGCCAGCAGCTTGGGGACTAGCGGGGGCCATACGCAGTATTTT. It codes for CASSLGTSGGHTQYF.

The chain recombines TRBV6-1 with TRBJ1-6; D is ambiguous. V lost 5 bases and J lost 14, with 10 bases in between. CDR1 is MNHNS, CDR2 SASEGT, per germline. The length of the CDR3 is 11 residues. The CDR3 loop reads CASSPGLTLHF. CDR3 nucleotide sequence: TGTGCCAGCAGTCCCGGGCTAACCCTCCACTTT.

The gene calls are TRBV6-5 and TRBJ2-2, with no clear D. V lost 2 bases to trimming and J lost 7 bases, with 8 bases between them. Per germline, CDR1 MNHEY and CDR2 SVGAGI. The CDR3 covers 13 residues. In DNA, the CDR3 is TGTGCCAGCAGTTACAACCGGAACGGGGAGCTGTTTTTT. It translates to CASSYNRNGELFF.